This is a list of T cell receptor beta chains from one sample in a study of shared clonotypes between healthy human individuals. Measured with immunoSEQ multiplex PCR; TCRdb has only the in-frame clones, and not every one. This table has 950,000 to 1,200,000 clones, roughly 77% appearing once. Sequencing was carried out using memory CD4+ T cells from PBMCs. Receptor source: a man aged 18 to 35 in good health. Some clones in this sample may be carry-over from other donors' samples. Each CDR3 is given with its conserved first and last residue. Each record gives: CDR3 DNA, CDR3 protein, clone size, J gene, V gene, D gene. The D gene is left open where the match is weak. Only some rows state a clone size, as once, few, many or a class for expanded clones.

cdr3_nt: TGTGCCAGCAGCTTAGGAGGCTGGGCCTACGAGCAGTACTTC; cdr3_aa: CASSLGGWAYEQYF; clone_size: NA; j_call: TRBJ2-7; v_call: TRBV7-9; d_call: NA
cdr3_nt: TGCGCCAGCAGCCAAATGGTCTTAACGAACACTGAAGCTTTCTTT; cdr3_aa: CASSQMVLTNTEAFF; clone_size: NA; j_call: TRBJ1-1; v_call: TRBV4-1; d_call: NA
cdr3_nt: TGCGCCAGCAGCTCCCAGGGGGATTCACCCCTCCACTTT; cdr3_aa: CASSSQGDSPLHF; clone_size: NA; j_call: TRBJ1-6; v_call: TRBV5-1; d_call: TRBD1
cdr3_nt: TGTGCCAGCAGCGTGGGCAGGGGGAGTACAGATACGCAGTATTTT; cdr3_aa: CASSVGRGSTDTQYF; clone_size: NA; j_call: TRBJ2-3; v_call: TRBV9; d_call: TRBD1
cdr3_nt: TGTGCCAGCAGCGTAGACCCGACTACTCTCTATGGCTACACCTTC; cdr3_aa: CASSVDPTTLYGYTF; clone_size: once; j_call: TRBJ1-2; v_call: TRBV9; d_call: NA
cdr3_nt: TGTGCCAGCGCTCCCCGGGGGTTAGCGTACGAGCAGTACTTC; cdr3_aa: CASAPRGLAYEQYF; clone_size: NA; j_call: TRBJ2-7; v_call: TRBV6-5; d_call: NA
cdr3_nt: TGCAGCGTTGAGGACAGTGATCAGAATGGCTACACCTTC; cdr3_aa: CSVEDSDQNGYTF; clone_size: NA; j_call: TRBJ1-2; v_call: TRBV29-1; d_call: NA
cdr3_nt: TGTGCCAGCAGTTTGCTAGCGGGACTGGGCGAGCAGTACTTC; cdr3_aa: CASSLLAGLGEQYF; clone_size: once; j_call: TRBJ2-7; v_call: TRBV28; d_call: TRBD2
cdr3_nt: TGTGCCATCAGTGGGGGGACTAGCGGGAACTACGAGCAGTACTTC; cdr3_aa: CAISGGTSGNYEQYF; clone_size: many; j_call: TRBJ2-7; v_call: TRBV10-3; d_call: TRBD2
cdr3_nt: TGTGCCAGTAGTTTAGACGATCAGCCCCAGCATTTT; cdr3_aa: CASSLDDQPQHF; clone_size: NA; j_call: TRBJ1-5; v_call: TRBV19; d_call: NA
cdr3_nt: TGTGCCTGGACGACCGGGACAGATACGCAGTATTTT; cdr3_aa: CAWTTGTDTQYF; clone_size: many; j_call: TRBJ2-3; v_call: TRBV30; d_call: NA
cdr3_nt: TGTGCCAGCAGCTTAGGAGGGAAACCCTACGAGCAGTACTTC; cdr3_aa: CASSLGGKPYEQYF; clone_size: NA; j_call: TRBJ2-7; v_call: TRBV7-8; d_call: NA
cdr3_nt: TGTGCCAGCACGCGGCAGGGGAACACCGGGGAGCTGTTTTTT; cdr3_aa: CASTRQGNTGELFF; clone_size: NA; j_call: TRBJ2-2; v_call: TRBV2; d_call: NA
cdr3_nt: TGTGCCAGCTCACTTTTCGGGGGGCCTAACTATGGCTACACCTTC; cdr3_aa: CASSLFGGPNYGYTF; clone_size: NA; j_call: TRBJ1-2; v_call: TRBV18; d_call: NA
cdr3_nt: TGTGCCAGCAGCTTGGTGGCAATCGGTGGCTACACCTTC; cdr3_aa: CASSLVAIGGYTF; clone_size: many; j_call: TRBJ1-2; v_call: TRBV11-2; d_call: NA
cdr3_nt: TGTGCCAGCAGCGGCCGGGACTACTCCTACAATGAGCAGTTCTTC; cdr3_aa: CASSGRDYSYNEQFF; clone_size: once; j_call: TRBJ2-1; v_call: TRBV9; d_call: TRBD2
cdr3_nt: TGCGCCAGCAGCCAAAACAATGAGCAGTTCTTC; cdr3_aa: CASSQNNEQFF; clone_size: NA; j_call: TRBJ2-1; v_call: TRBV5-1; d_call: NA
cdr3_nt: TGTGCCTGGAGTGTCTGGGGGTGGGACAATAATTCACCCCTCCACTTT; cdr3_aa: CAWSVWGWDNNSPLHF; clone_size: once; j_call: TRBJ1-6; v_call: TRBV30; d_call: NA
cdr3_nt: TGTGCCATCAGTTCCAAACTAGCGGACAATGAGCAGTTCTTC; cdr3_aa: CAISSKLADNEQFF; clone_size: NA; j_call: TRBJ2-1; v_call: TRBV10-3; d_call: TRBD2
cdr3_nt: TGTGCCAGCAGTGGAGGGAATCAGCCCCAGCATTTT; cdr3_aa: CASSGGNQPQHF; clone_size: few; j_call: TRBJ1-5; v_call: TRBV2; d_call: NA
cdr3_nt: TGTGCCAGCAGCTTAGAATACAGGGTGGTCGCTTTCTTT; cdr3_aa: CASSLEYRVVAFF; clone_size: NA; j_call: TRBJ1-1; v_call: TRBV7-8; d_call: NA
cdr3_nt: TGTGTCAGCTGTCCTAGCGGGACCGGCGAGCAGTACTTC; cdr3_aa: CVSCPSGTGEQYF; clone_size: few; j_call: TRBJ2-7; v_call: TRBV28; d_call: TRBD2
cdr3_nt: TGTGCCTACGCGGGACAGGGGGGGACAGATACGCAGTATTTT; cdr3_aa: CAYAGQGGTDTQYF; clone_size: NA; j_call: TRBJ2-3; v_call: TRBV30; d_call: TRBD1
cdr3_nt: TGTGCCAGCAGCTCAGGGACAGGGGGCAGGGAGACCCAGTACTTC; cdr3_aa: CASSSGTGGRETQYF; clone_size: NA; j_call: TRBJ2-5; v_call: TRBV5-6; d_call: TRBD1
cdr3_nt: TGTGCCAGCGGGGCAGGTGCTAATGAAAAACTGTTTTTT; cdr3_aa: CASGAGANEKLFF; clone_size: once; j_call: TRBJ1-4; v_call: TRBV7-3; d_call: NA
cdr3_nt: TGTGCCTGGAGTGCCCTTAGCAATCTGGGGTCCCAGTACTTC; cdr3_aa: CAWSALSNLGSQYF; clone_size: NA; j_call: TRBJ2-5; v_call: TRBV30; d_call: NA